This TCR beta chain appears in the sequencing data of a study of blood T cell repertoires in COVID-19. About the study: Specimens from acute and convalescent COVID-19 originated in the United States, Italy and Spain. T cells, B-cell-depleted T cells, or PBMCs provided the cDNA or gDNA that served as material.

Assay: immunoSEQ multiplex PCR; the TCRdb copy retains only in-frame clones and omits some. The sample includes some 130,000 clones, more than 70% of them seen just once. V was pared by 5 bases and J by 2 bases, with 5 bases of the junction left unmatched. CDR1 and CDR2 from the germline V gene are SGHRS and YFSETQ. This CDR3 region has 15 residues. The chain has TRBV5-1 and TRBJ2-1; 9 nucleotides line up with TRBD1. Sample: peripheral blood. This clonotype was sampled from a woman between 25 and 40 years old who had recovered from COVID-19. CDR3 coding DNA: TGCGCCAGCAGAAATAGGACAGGGGCCTACAATGAGCAGTTCTTC. As protein: CASRNRTGAYNEQFF.